This T cell receptor (beta chain) emerged from a study of CD8+CD57+ T cells in acquired aplastic anemia. The germline V gene encodes CDR1 SGHTA and CDR2 FQGNSA. This CDR3 has 13 residues. The trim removed 1 base at V and 4 bases at J, leaving 0 bases unmatched. Turning to this clonotype: Since no conserved phenylalanine or tryptophan closes the CDR3, a read error is the likely cause.

For CDR3 and TCR beta VDJ profiling, genomic DNA was the template used. TCRdb re-analysed the reads in MiXCR, keeping a single row per CDR3 protein. Found here are some 120,000 distinct CDR3 sequences, 40% to 60% of them singletons; the top ten hold under 3%. Sequenced sample: sorted CD4+, CD8+, or CD8+CD57+ T cells (not recorded which) from PBMCs. The V and J genes are TRBV7-2 and TRBJ1-1; 7 positions agree with TRBD1. The TCR originated in a human donor in good health, serving as a control. The DNA for the CDR3 is TGTGCCAGCAGCTTAGACAGGGGCACTGAAGCTTTCATT. As protein: CASSLDRGTEAFI.